This is a list of T cell receptor beta chains from one sample in a study of human T cells and chemical hapten exposure. TCRdb itself ran the RACE reads through MiXCR, one entry per CDR3 protein. The sample lists roughly 80,000 distinct CDR3 sequences; roughly 10% were seen once. The sample here was whole blood, taken in connection with sensitization to the hapten diphenylcyclopropenone (DPC). These receptors all come from a woman aged 45-60 years with alopecia areata. Some clones in this sample may be carry-over from other donors' samples. Each CDR3 is given with its conserved first and last residue. A D gene is named only where the DNA matches it firmly. Rows may omit the clone size; those that give it use once, few, many or a size class.

>many|TRBV10-1|TRBJ1-1|-
TGCGCCAGCAGTGCAGGGCCGGTGACTGAAGCTTTCTTT
CASSAGPVTEAFF
>-|TRBV11-2|TRBJ1-5|-
TGTGCCAGCAGCTTACAGGGTGGCAATCAGCCCCAGCATTTT
CASSLQGGNQPQHF
>-|TRBV11-2|TRBJ2-2|-
TGTGCCAGCATCCCTAACAGGGTTTCAAGTACCGGGGAGCTGTTTTTT
CASIPNRVSSTGELFF
>few|TRBV6-2/TRBV6-3|TRBJ2-2|-
TGTGCCAGCAGTTATTCTGACCGGGACGTCAACACCGGGGAGCTGTTTTTT
CASSYSDRDVNTGELFF
>few|TRBV5-4|TRBJ2-1|TRBD2
TGTGCCAGCAGCTTGGGCGATAGCGGGTCGTCCTCCTACAATGAGCAGTTCTTC
CASSLGDSGSSSYNEQFF
>few|TRBV12-3/TRBV12-4|TRBJ2-2|-
TGTGCCAGCAGTTTAGGATCCACCCCCCGGGGCACCGGGGAGCTGTTTTTT
CASSLGSTPRGTGELFF
>many|TRBV28|TRBJ1-5|TRBD1
TGTGCCAGCAGTTCGTACAGGGGGCCTCAGCCCCAGCATTTT
CASSSYRGPQPQHF
>many|TRBV29-1|TRBJ2-5|TRBD1
TGCAGCGTGGGGGGACAGGTTGAGACCCAGTACTTC
CSVGGQVETQYF
>many|TRBV11-2|TRBJ2-1|-
TGTGCCAGCAGCTTTTCCAATAATGAGCAGTTCTTC
CASSFSNNEQFF
>few|TRBV9|TRBJ2-1|-
TGTGCCAGCGGAGTCGGCTACAATGAGCAGTTCTTC
CASGVGYNEQFF
>-|TRBV20-1|TRBJ2-7|-
TGCAGTGCTAGAGGGTCCCCCATGGCGGGAACCTACGAGCAGTACTTC
CSARGSPMAGTYEQYF
>few|TRBV19|TRBJ1-5|-
TGTGCCAGTAACAGGGGCAATCAGCCCCAGCATTTT
CASNRGNQPQHF